The 24 T cell receptor beta chains presented below share a single source sample, sequenced in a study of OX40 agonist ivuxolimab in advanced cancers. Some clones are missing from TCRdb's copy, which holds only in-frame ones; the method was immunoSEQ multiplex PCR. The sample carries fewer than 100,000 clones, roughly nine tenths recorded once. The sequencing here drew on CD4+ or CD8+ T cells sorted from blood, taken in a trial of the OX40 agonist ivuxolimab. Source of these receptors: an adult with an advanced solid tumor such as melanoma, head and neck, liver or kidney cancer.

This chain links TRBV27 with TRBJ1-2, with D perhaps matching TRBD1 (5 bases). Germline V lookup: CDR1 MNHEY, CDR2 SMNVEV (reference sequence). The CDR3 sequence is 18 residues long. V was trimmed by 4 bases and J by 1 base, leaving 22 bases between them. The chain's CDR3 is CASSWRRRDLTFNYGYTF. The CDR3 nucleotides are TGTGCCAGCAGTTGGCGGAGGAGGGACCTTACCTTTAACTATGGCTACACCTTC.

This clone is a singleton in its sample. The chain recombines TRBV19 with TRBJ2-3; 7 nucleotides match TRBD2. The CDR3 length is 13 residues. The germline CDR1 and CDR2 sequences are LNHDA and SQIVND (reference sequence). With V trimmed by 3 bases and J by 4 bases, 1 base remained unmatched. The CDR3, as DNA: TGTGCCAGTAGTATGGGGGGGGCAGATACGCAGTATTTT. Translating gives CASSMGGADTQYF.

The chain uses TRBV7-2 and TRBJ2-5, with D tentatively TRBD1 (5 bases). This CDR3 is built from 15 residues. CDR1 and CDR2 from the germline V gene are SGHTA and FQGNSA. The V and J ends lost 1 base and 2 bases respectively, with 11 bases between them. CDR3 sequence: CASSLVLTVQETQYF. The CDR3 coding sequence is TGTGCCAGCAGCTTAGTATTGACAGTACAAGAGACCCAGTACTTC.

The chain is built from TRBV5-1 and TRBJ2-1; possibly TRBD1 for D (6 bases). V was pared by 1 base and J by 0 bases, with 8 bases between. CDR3 length: 15 residues. CDR1 and CDR2 from the germline V gene are SGHRS and YFSETQ. The CDR3 bases are TGCGCCAGCAGCTTGTTAGGGGGCTCCTACAATGAGCAGTTCTTC. This codes for CASSLLGGSYNEQFF.

The CDR3 is CASSSPTGGRSPLHF. The CDR3 DNA reads TGTGCCAGCAGTTCCCCGACAGGGGGTCGTTCACCCCTCCACTTT. V gene TRBV28 combines with J gene TRBJ1-6; TRBD1 matches 9 bases. Looked up from germline, CDR1 is MDHEN and CDR2 is SYDVKM. There are 15 residues in the CDR3. With V trimmed by 4 bases and J by 9 bases, 7 bases remained unmatched.

This clone is a singleton in its sample. The chain joins TRBV5-5 to TRBJ1-1; 9 bases agree with TRBD1. With 4 bases clipped from V and 4 bases from J, the junction kept 5 bases outside the gene matches. The CDR3 is 14 amino acids. Germline V CDR1 and CDR2: SGHKS, YYEKEE (reference sequence). The CDR3 coding sequence is TGTGCCAGCAGCAGACAGGGGGGTTTCACTGAAGCTTTCTTT. Translation: CASSRQGGFTEAFF. Using reference TRBV5-5 and TRBJ1-1 for the parts outside the CDR3, the full variable domain is DAGVTQSPTHLIKTRGQQVTLRCSPISGHKSVSWYQQVLGQGPQFIFQYYEKEERGRGNFPDRFSARQFPNYSSELNVNALLLGDSALYLCASSRQGGFTEAFFGQGTRLTVV.

This chain connects TRBV7-6 to TRBJ1-1; D gene uncertain. V dropped 4 bases and J dropped 3 bases, with 6 bases sitting between them. Germline CDR1 is SGHVS and CDR2 is FNYEAQ. This CDR3 contains 12 residues. The CDR3 bases are TGTGCCAGCAGCTCTATCCACACTGAAGCTTTCTTT. This gives the protein CASSSIHTEAFF. Full variable domain (outside the CDR3, taken from reference TRBV7-6 and TRBJ1-1): GAGVSQSPRYKVTKRGQDVALRCDPISGHVSLYWYRQALGQGPEFLTYFNYEAQQDKSGLPNDRFSAERPEGSISTLTIQRTEQRDSAMYRCASSSIHTEAFFGQGTRLTVV.

This clone showed up just a few times. This sequence joins TRBV9 and TRBJ2-2; D unresolved. The V gene's germline CDR1 is SGDLS and CDR2 YYNGEE. The CDR3 has 11 residues. V was shortened by 2 bases and J by 5 bases, with 1 base between the two germline ends. The CDR3 region is CASSVTGELFF. CDR3 bases: TGTGCCAGCAGCGTTACCGGGGAGCTGTTTTTT. The variable domain in full, completed from reference TRBV9 and TRBJ2-2, reads DSGVTQTPKHLITATGQRVTLRCSPRSGDLSVYWYQQSLDQGLQFLIQYYNGEERAKGNILERFSAQQFPDLHSELNLSSLELGDSALYFCASSVTGELFFGEGSRLTVL.

J is TRBJ2-5 and V is TRBV10-1; no clear D gene. The CDR3 is 14 amino acids. Germline V gene lookup returns CDR1 WNHNN and CDR2 SYGVQD (reference sequence). Trimming removed 3 bases from V and 3 bases from J, with 11 bases in between. CDR3 loop: CASSDTTPEETQYF. DNA for the CDR3: TGCGCCAGCAGTGATACCACACCTGAAGAGACCCAGTACTTC.

The CDR3 protein is CASSESTYQETQYF. DNA for the CDR3: TGTGCCAGCAGTGAGTCGACATACCAAGAGACCCAGTACTTC. This chain joins TRBV2 and TRBJ2-5; D is undetermined. V shed 3 bases and J shed 0 bases, with 8 bases lying between them. Germline loops: CDR1 SNHLY, CDR2 FYNNEI. The CDR3 runs to 14 residues.

The CDR3 protein is CATSSFRDRAVEQYF. DNA of the CDR3: TGTGCCACCAGCTCCTTCCGGGACAGGGCAGTCGAGCAGTACTTC. This sequence joins TRBV15 and TRBJ2-7; the match to TRBD1 covers 9 bases. The CDR3 loop spans 15 amino acids. CDR1 is LNHNV and CDR2 is YYDKDF in the germline V gene (reference sequence). Trimming cost V 5 bases and J 6 bases; bases outside gene matches: 11.

CDR3 nucleotide sequence: TGCGCCAGCAGCACGGGACTCGGAGGGGCGGCTCAAGAGACCCAGTACTTC. Translating gives CASSTGLGGAAQETQYF. V gene TRBV5-1 combines with J gene TRBJ2-5; a possible D gene is TRBD2 (6 bases). The V gene lost 4 bases and the J gene lost 2 bases, with 21 bases spanning the gap. The CDR3 consists of 17 residues. Germline loops: CDR1 SGHRS, CDR2 YFSETQ.

J is TRBJ1-5 and V is TRBV5-6; tentatively, D is TRBD1 (6 bases). Per the germline V gene, CDR1 is SGHDT and CDR2 is YYEEEE. V lost 3 bases and J lost 0, with 16 bases in between. The CDR3 has 17 residues. The DNA for the CDR3 is TGTGCCAGCAGCTCCCAGAGGGGGGGTAATAGCAATCAGCCCCAGCATTTT. Translated: CASSSQRGGNSNQPQHF.

The chain is built from TRBV5-3 and TRBJ2-1; 13 nucleotides line up with TRBD2. Being an ORF, TRBV5-3 has a function that is uncertain. The CDR3 length is 18 residues. J gave up 0 bases and V 3 bases, and 6 bases lay outside the gene matches. The CDR3 DNA follows: TGTGCCAGAAGCTCGGGACTAGCGGGAAGCATCTCCTACAATGAGCAGTTCTTC. Translating it yields CARSSGLAGSISYNEQFF.

This clone was seen a single time. The J gene is TRBJ2-1, the V gene TRBV10-2; D tentatively fits TRBD1 or TRBD2 (5 bases each). V gave up 1 base and J gave up 13 bases, with 11 bases separating them. This CDR3 has 12 residues. CDR1 is WSHSY, CDR2 SAAADI, per germline. The CDR3 region is CASSELGDGQFF. CDR3 sequence (DNA): TGCGCCAGCAGTGAGTTAGGGGACGGTCAGTTCTTC.

V usage is TRBV9 and J usage is TRBJ2-1, with TRBD1 matching 8 bases. The germline gives CDR1 SGDLS, CDR2 YYNGEE. The CDR3 loop spans 17 amino acids. V gave up 2 bases and J gave up 4 bases; unmatched junction bases: 11. The chain's CDR3 is CASSVSTPGQVYNEQFF. DNA of the CDR3: TGTGCCAGCAGCGTCTCAACACCGGGACAGGTTTACAATGAGCAGTTCTTC.

V usage is TRBV7-3 and J usage is TRBJ2-1; a possible D gene is TRBD1 (5 bases). CDR3 length: 13 residues. Germline V gives CDR1 SGHTA, CDR2 FQGTGA. Trimming pared 6 bases from V and 9 bases from J, leaving 15 bases between. CDR3: CASSLQGFGEQFF. For the CDR3, the DNA is TGTGCCAGCAGTCTTCAGGGATTTGGTGAGCAGTTCTTC.

The V gene is TRBV6-1, the J gene TRBJ1-4; a possible D gene is TRBD1 (5 bases). The length of the CDR3 is 15 residues. Germline loops: CDR1 MNHNS, CDR2 SASEGT. V lost 5 bases and J 3 bases, leaving 13 bases between the germline ends. This CDR3 is CASSTSLGPNEKLFF. The CDR3 bases are TGTGCCAGCAGTACCTCGCTGGGACCTAATGAAAAACTGTTTTTT.

The gene calls are TRBV10-2 and TRBJ1-2; unclear D gene. There are 13 residues in the CDR3. The V and J ends lost 5 bases and 8 bases respectively, with 15 bases between them. Germline assignment: CDR1 WSHSY and CDR2 SAAADI. The CDR3 spells CASSPEPYVGYTF. Written as DNA, the CDR3 is TGCGCCAGCAGTCCGGAGCCGTATGTAGGCTACACCTTC.

The chain uses TRBV12-5 and TRBJ1-5, with a tentative D call TRBD1 (5 bases). The length of the CDR3 is 15 residues. CDR1 LGHNT and CDR2 FRNRAP come from the germline V gene. V gave up 3 bases and J gave up 5 bases, with 14 bases separating them. DNA for the CDR3: TGTGCTAGTGGTTTTTCCTGCAGGGTACATCAGCCCCAGCATTTT. Amino acids: CASGFSCRVHQPQHF.

J is TRBJ2-2 and V is TRBV19; D perhaps matches TRBD2 (5 bases). The CDR3 is made up of 16 amino acids. CDR1 and CDR2 (germline): LNHDA, SQIVND (reference sequence). Trimming took off 3 bases at V and 5 bases at J, with 16 bases between the two ends. The CDR3 nucleotides read TGTGCCAGTAGTATTTGGGGAGACCTGGGAACCGGGGAGCTGTTTTTT. It yields the protein CASSIWGDLGTGELFF.

In this sample, this clone turned up a few times. This sequence joins TRBV4-2 and TRBJ2-7, with 8 positions matching TRBD2. Germline V CDR1 and CDR2: LGHNA, YNFKEQ. The CDR3 has 16 amino acids. With V trimmed by 0 bases and J by 6 bases, 10 bases remained unmatched. In DNA, the CDR3 is TGTGCCAGCAGCCAAGACGGGAGCGGGGGTACGGCCGAGCAGTACTTC. Its translation: CASSQDGSGGTAEQYF.

The rearrangement links TRBV19 to TRBJ1-2; tentatively, D is TRBD1 (5 bases). CDR1 and CDR2 (germline): LNHDA, SQIVND (reference sequence). This CDR3 is 17 amino acids long. Trimming cost V 4 bases and J 5 bases, with 23 bases left between them. The CDR3 DNA sequence: TGTGCCAGTAGTACCCGATCAGGGATCCGTGGAATATATGGCTACACCTTC. Translating it yields CASSTRSGIRGIYGYTF.

The chain joins TRBV10-1 to TRBJ2-5, with 11 bases aligning to TRBD1. The V segment lost 7 bases and the J segment 4 bases; nucleotides outside the gene matches: 11. This CDR3 spans 16 amino acids. From germline, CDR1 is WNHNN and CDR2 SYGVQD (reference sequence). The CDR3 is CASNAGTGGSGETQYF. In nucleotides, the CDR3 is TGCGCCAGCAACGCCGGGACAGGGGGATCAGGAGAGACCCAGTACTTC.